This TCR beta chain was sequenced in a study of shared clonotypes between healthy human individuals. Study processing details: Filtering differed since immunoSEQ provided only junctions, with no quality scores. Sequencing was performed with immunoSEQ multiplex PCR; in TCRdb, only in-frame clones are kept and a portion is missing. The D gene and trimming were derived from the DNA, and the V and J assignments and clone size from that table. This sample yields 550,000 to 700,000 clones, of which 55% to 85% are seen a single time; around 1.7% belongs to the top ten. Participating donors were healthy, HIV-negative adults free of recent acute infections or vaccinations. A split of CD4+ cells into CD45RA+ naive and CD45RA-negative memory subsets was performed. Germline assignment: CDR1 KGHSH and CDR2 LQKENI. V dropped 3 bases and J dropped 6 bases, with 12 bases sitting between them. The CDR3 has 13 residues.

This clone was detected many times. V gene TRBV18 combines with J gene TRBJ2-7, with D maybe TRBD1 (5 bases). This TCR derives from a woman aged 30 to 39 in good health. The sample was memory CD4+ T cells sorted from blood. Subset denoted: CD45RA-negative fraction. The CDR3 DNA reads as TGTGCCAGCTCACCGGATATCAGGGCCGAGCAGTACTTC. Encoded protein: CASSPDIRAEQYF.